The next 5 T cell receptor beta chains were all read from a single sample in a study of cytomegalovirus exposure and HLA in healthy donors. With 60 Vbeta and 13 Jbeta primers, the PCR was carried out. TCRdb's copy holds only in-frame clones and misses some; the assay was immunoSEQ multiplex PCR. The data hold fewer than 120,000 clones, with 78% observed a single time. Material for sequencing was PBMCs. These receptors were collected from a woman in her 30s in good health and CMV-seronegative.

The gene calls are TRBV18 and TRBJ1-2, with 9 bases fitting TRBD1. Germline V lookup: CDR1 KGHSH, CDR2 LQKENI. V lost 0 bases, J lost 1 base, and 0 bases stayed unmatched. This CDR3 has 15 amino acids. CDR3 in DNA: TGTGCCAGCTCACCACCGGACAGGGGTAACTATGGCTACACCTTC. It codes for CASSPPDRGNYGYTF. The whole variable domain, remainder taken from reference TRBV18 and TRBJ1-2, is NAGVMQNPRHLVRRRGQEARLRCSPMKGHSHVYWYRQLPEEGLKFMVYLQKENIIDESGMPKERFSAEFPKEGPSILRIQQVVRGDSAAYFCASSPPDRGNYGYTFGSGTRLTVV.

With regard to this clone: The conserved closing phenylalanine or tryptophan is absent in this CDR3, likely reflecting a read error. This chain's CDR3 is CASSQTTGGDGYTV. CDR3 coding DNA: TGTGCCAGCAGCCAAACGACAGGGGGTGATGGCTACACCGTC. The chain employs TRBV16 and TRBJ1-2, with 9 bases aligning to TRBD1. V trimming: 2 bases; J trimming: 6 bases; junction bases outside the gene matches: 4. The CDR3 is 14 residues long. CDR1 is KGHSY and CDR2 is FQNENV in the germline V gene.

The V call is TRBV19, the J call TRBJ2-5, with unresolved D. V was shortened by 4 bases and J by 2 bases, with 8 bases between the two germline ends. CDR1 is LNHDA and CDR2 is SQIVND in the germline V gene (reference sequence). There are 13 residues in the CDR3. The CDR3 sequence is CASSTGNQETQYF. The CDR3 coding sequence is TGTGCCAGTAGTACAGGAAATCAAGAGACCCAGTACTTC.

CDR3 nucleotide sequence: TGCGCCAGCAGCTTGGCCGGCCCCATGACGACAGCTAACTATGGCTACACCTTC. Residues: CASSLAGPMTTANYGYTF. J is TRBJ1-2 and V is TRBV5-1; tentatively, D is TRBD1 (5 bases). V dropped 0 bases and J dropped 0 bases, with 18 bases sitting between them. The length of the CDR3 is 18 residues. Germline CDR1 is SGHRS and CDR2 is YFSETQ. Using reference TRBV5-1 and TRBJ1-2 for the parts outside the CDR3, the full variable domain is KAGVTQTPRYLIKTRGQQVTLSCSPISGHRSVSWYQQTPGQGLQFLFEYFSETQRNKGNFPGRFSGRQFSNSRSEMNVSTLELGDSALYLCASSLAGPMTTANYGYTFGSGTRLTVV.

The chain carries TRBV5-4 and TRBJ2-1; 10 bases agree with TRBD2. The CDR3 has 15 residues. V lost 4 bases, J lost 6 bases, and 7 bases stayed unmatched. Germline lookup yields CDR1 SGHNT and CDR2 YYREEE (reference sequence). CDR3: CASSRRERGGNEQFF. As DNA, the CDR3 is TGTGCCAGCAGCCGGCGCGAGCGGGGGGGCAATGAGCAGTTCTTC.